The T cell receptor beta chain described here comes from a study of early T cells in non-severe SARS-CoV-2 infection. Study overall: Sequencing targeted bulk RNA from unsorted whole blood, leaving chains unpaired. Study findings and constraints: The VDJdb matching leaned toward anti-spike CD8 responses and overlooked private and CD4 specificities.

Each CDR3 protein is one row after TCRdb ran MiXCR on the 5' RACE reads. The sample has some 64,000 distinct CDR3 sequences, 7% to 9.5% seen once; the top ten hold 13%. This clonotype has ten or more counts. Its antigen is unknown. Looked up from germline, CDR1 is SNHLY and CDR2 is FYNNEI. The CDR3 has 13 residues. V lost 7 bases to trimming and J lost 1 base, with 7 bases between them. The clonotype was recovered from an adult who was a healthcare worker with PCR-confirmed SARS-CoV-2 infection or an uninfected control (not recorded which). The source was whole blood, collected at baseline. J is TRBJ2-2 and V is TRBV2, with a tentative D call TRBD1 (5 bases). In DNA, the CDR3 is TGTGCCAGCACCAGGGTGAACACCGGGGAGCTGTTTTTT. Translating it yields CASTRVNTGELFF.